This T cell receptor (beta chain) stems from a study of blood T cell repertoires in COVID-19. Study-wide background: Specimens from acute and convalescent COVID-19 originated in the United States, Italy and Spain.

Trimming took off 3 bases at V and 2 bases at J, with 10 bases between the two ends. CDR3 length: 14 residues. Germline CDR1 is SGDLS and CDR2 is YYNGEE. In the authors' methods: Amplification of reference gene primers was used by the study to estimate nucleated cell counts. The table came from immunoSEQ multiplex PCR; TCRdb's copy has only in-frame clones and leaves some out. V and J calls and clone size are given by that table; D and trimming were obtained from the DNA. In the table there are about 300,000 clones, approximately 84% of which are singletons. The rearrangement joins TRBV9 to TRBJ2-3, with unresolved D. The receptor was derived from a human donor with COVID-19, enrolled during active disease. The donor label of this sample is uncertain. The sequenced material came from peripheral blood. The DNA for the CDR3 is TGTGCCAGCAGCGCGCTAGGCCCCACAGATACGCAGTATTTT. Its translation is CASSALGPTDTQYF.